This entry concerns a single TCR beta chain. Antigen: not known. These data are taken from a study of cytomegalovirus exposure and HLA in healthy donors. Overall study: Some 91 million unique TCRs from HLA-typed donors were held in an early release of data.

The PCR was carried out with 60 Vbeta primers and 13 Jbeta primers. The table came from immunoSEQ multiplex PCR; TCRdb's copy has only in-frame clones and leaves some out. The profile shows around 120,000 clones, more than 70% of them singletons. Findings of the study overall: Judged likely to be a sequencing artifact was a cluster of highly shared sequence variants.

Sequences were obtained from PBMCs. The receptor's source is a man aged 50-60 years in good health and CMV-seronegative.

The DNA for the CDR3 is TGCAGCGTTCGGGGGGCAGGGGAGCAGTACTTC. It specifies CSVRGAGEQYF. The chain recombines TRBV29-1 with TRBJ2-7, with TRBD2 as a possible D gene (7 bases). The CDR3 consists of 11 residues. V lost 5 bases to trimming and J lost 7 bases, with 12 bases between them. Germline V CDR1 and CDR2: SQVTM, ANQGSEA.